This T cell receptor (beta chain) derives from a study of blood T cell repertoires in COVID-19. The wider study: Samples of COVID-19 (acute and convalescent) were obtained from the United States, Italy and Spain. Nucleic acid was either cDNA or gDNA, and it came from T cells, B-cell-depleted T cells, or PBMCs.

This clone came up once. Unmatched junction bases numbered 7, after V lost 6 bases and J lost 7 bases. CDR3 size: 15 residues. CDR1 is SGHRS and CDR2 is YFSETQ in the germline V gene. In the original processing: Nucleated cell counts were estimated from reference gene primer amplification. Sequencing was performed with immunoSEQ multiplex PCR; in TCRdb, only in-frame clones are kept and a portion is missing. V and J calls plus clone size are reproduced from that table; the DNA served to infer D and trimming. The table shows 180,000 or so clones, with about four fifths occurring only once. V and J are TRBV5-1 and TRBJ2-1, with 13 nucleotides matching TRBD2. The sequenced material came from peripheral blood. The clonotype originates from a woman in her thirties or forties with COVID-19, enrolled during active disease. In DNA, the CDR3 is TGCGCCAGCACCCCGGGACTAGCGGGACGAAATGAGCAGTTCTTC. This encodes CASTPGLAGRNEQFF.